The clone carrying this T cell receptor beta chain has at least ten counts. The antigen is not known. Little can be read into the size of this beta chain, an off-target read in a library designed for alpha chains. Every individual TCR cDNA molecule carried its own unique molecular identifier, which allowed correction of PCR and sequencing errors. TCRdb analysed the 5' RACE reads with MiXCR anew, one entry per CDR3 protein. The profile shows over 10,000 distinct CDR3 sequences, under 6% of them singletons. This sample was included in a study of spatial heterogeneity in lung cancer. In the study overall: Within tumor regions, the number of TCR transcripts tracked closely with a T cell module score obtained from matched bulk RNA-seq. Raw reads contained each unique TCR and UMI combination more than ten times on average.

Time point in this sample: sample taken at primary tumor resection. The V and J ends lost 0 bases and 5 bases respectively, with 14 bases between them. Germline CDR1 is SGHNT and CDR2 is YYREEE (reference sequence). The CDR3 sequence is 15 residues long. Study results and caveats: Coverage of tumor T cells was estimated at about 7.4% for alpha chains and about 12% for beta chains. Expanded intratumoral alpha and beta TCR counts tracked tumor mutation counts.

This material consisted of lung tumor tissue, taken at surgery. The TCR originated in a male donor with early-stage non-small cell lung cancer. The chain carries TRBV5-4 and TRBJ1-1; D gene uncertain. The CDR3 DNA follows: TGTGCCAGCAGCTTGGACCAGGCCGGTGATACTGAAGCTTTCTTT. It encodes CASSLDQAGDTEAFF.